The 14 T cell receptor beta chains reported below all come from one sample, sequenced in a study of human T cells and chemical hapten exposure. Noted time point: patch test 1, 2 weeks after DPC sensitization. Treatment here: therapeutic diphenylcyclopropenone sensitization with weekly scalp DPC. Each CDR3 protein is one row after TCRdb ran MiXCR on the RACE reads. The table has about 360,000 distinct CDR3 sequences, around 7% seen once. Sequences were derived from whole blood, sampled in connection with sensitization to the hapten diphenylcyclopropenone (DPC). These receptors all stem from a young woman with alopecia areata. Some clones in this sample may be carry-over from other donors' samples.

The table lists this clonotype with a few counts. The V call is TRBV28, the J call TRBJ2-7, with a weak D call TRBD2 (6 bases). The CDR3 covers 17 residues. V lost 3 bases, J lost 0 bases, and 18 bases lay in between. Germline assignment: CDR1 MDHEN and CDR2 SYDVKM. DNA for the CDR3: TGTGCCAGCAGTTTTGAGCTTGGGGGGTTATACTCCTACGAGCAGTACTTC. Protein product: CASSFELGGLYSYEQYF. Using reference TRBV28 and TRBJ2-7 for the parts outside the CDR3, the full variable domain is DVKVTQSSRYLVKRTGEKVFLECVQDMDHENMFWYRQDPGLGLRLIYFSYDVKMKEKGDIPEGYSVSREKKERFSLILESASTNQTSMYLCASSFELGGLYSYEQYFGPGTRLTVT.

This clonotype appeared a few times. This chain links TRBV19 with TRBJ2-1, with 12 nucleotides matching TRBD1. CDR3 length: 16 residues. The germline gives CDR1 LNHDA, CDR2 SQIVND (reference sequence). J was trimmed by 5 bases and V by 5 bases; bases with no gene match: 7. The CDR3 sequence: CASSLTGTGGNNEQFF. The CDR3 DNA follows: TGTGCCAGTAGTCTTACCGGGACAGGGGGCAACAATGAGCAGTTCTTC.

There are many counts of this clonotype. The gene calls are TRBV2 and TRBJ1-1, with D possibly matching TRBD1 (5 bases). V was trimmed by 11 bases and J by 0 bases, leaving 13 bases between them. The CDR3 extends over 13 amino acids. Germline CDR1 reads SNHLY; CDR2 reads FYNNEI. DNA for the CDR3: TGTGCCGGGTCGGAGGGGTTGAACACTGAAGCTTTCTTT. Its protein is CAGSEGLNTEAFF. Full variable domain (missing parts from reference TRBV2 and TRBJ1-1): EPEVTQTPSHQVTQMGQEVILRCVPISNHLYFYWYRQILGQKVEFLVSFYNNEISEKSEIFDDQFSVERPDGSNFTLKIRSTKLEDSAMYFCAGSEGLNTEAFFGQGTRLTVV.

The sample holds a few counts of this clonotype. The CDR3 DNA sequence: TGTGCCAGCAGTTACGGCGGGCAGGCGTCACCCCTCCACTTT. Residues: CASSYGGQASPLHF. V usage is TRBV6-2 or TRBV6-3 and J usage is TRBJ1-6; D not resolved. The CDR3 has 14 residues. Trimming shortened V by 2 bases and J by 10 bases, and 12 bases separated the two germline ends. Per germline, CDR1 MNHEY and CDR2 SVGEGT.

The CDR3 nucleotides read TGCGCCAGCAGCCTCCGGGACAGGGTCGGTCCGCATGAGCAGTTCTTC. Translating gives CASSLRDRVGPHEQFF. This chain joins TRBV5-1 and TRBJ2-1, with 9 bases fitting TRBD1. V dropped 4 bases and J dropped 8; count of bases not matched to a gene: 13. Germline CDR1 is SGHRS and CDR2 is YFSETQ. CDR3 length equals 16 residues.

This clonotype was observed at least ten times. The chain employs TRBV27 and TRBJ1-1, with 8 bases lining up with TRBD1. V dropped 6 bases and J dropped 3; count of bases not matched to a gene: 3. There are 13 residues in the CDR3. The germline gives CDR1 MNHEY, CDR2 SMNVEV (reference sequence). The CDR3 sequence: CASRRQGYTEAFF. The CDR3, as DNA: TGTGCCAGCAGACGACAGGGGTACACTGAAGCTTTCTTT.

Only a few counts were recorded for this clonotype. The rearrangement links TRBV10-3 to TRBJ1-3; D uncertain. Germline CDR1 reads ENHRY; CDR2 reads SYGVKD. Trimming took 3 bases from V and 0 from J, leaving 12 bases between them. This CDR3 has 16 amino acids. CDR3 loop: CAISDRGPRSGNTIYF. The CDR3 nucleotides are TGTGCCATCAGTGATAGAGGGCCCCGCTCTGGAAACACCATATATTTT.

The CDR3 nucleotides read TGTGCCAGCAGCCTAGTAGGGACCTTAGCGGGGGGACAAGATACGCAGTATTTT. It specifies CASSLVGTLAGGQDTQYF. The V gene is TRBV7-2, the J gene TRBJ2-3, with TRBD2 matching 10 bases. The J segment lost 5 bases and the V segment lost 5 bases, leaving 16 bases of the junction unmatched. The V gene's germline CDR1 is SGHTA and CDR2 FQGNSA. This CDR3 contains 18 residues.

This clonotype has at least ten counts. The chain carries TRBV6-5 and TRBJ2-7, with D possibly being TRBD1 (5 bases). This CDR3 is 13 amino acids long. Germline loops: CDR1 MNHEY, CDR2 SVGAGI. The V end lost 4 bases, the J end lost 4 bases, and 11 bases lay between the germline ends. In DNA, the CDR3 is TGTGCCAGCAGTTTGGCAGGGATGTACGAGCAGTACTTC. Its translation is CASSLAGMYEQYF.

This clonotype showed up just a few times. The CDR3 DNA sequence: TGTGCCAGCAGCTTAAGCACAGACACTGAAGCTTTCTTT. Protein: CASSLSTDTEAFF. This chain connects TRBV7-3 to TRBJ1-1; D is unclear. V was shortened by 1 base and J by 3 bases, with 6 bases between the two germline ends. This CDR3 has 13 amino acids. Germline V gives CDR1 SGHTA, CDR2 FQGTGA.

V is TRBV6-5 and J is TRBJ2-3; D remains ambiguous. This CDR3 is 15 amino acids long. V was pared by 2 bases and J by 8 bases, with 17 bases between. The germline V gene has CDR1 MNHEY and CDR2 SVGAGI. The CDR3 protein is CASSYGVVSKGTQYF. In DNA form, the CDR3 reads TGTGCCAGCAGTTACGGGGTGGTTTCGAAGGGTACGCAGTATTTT.

This clonotype was recorded at least ten times. CDR3 region: CSARLGERDEKLFF. CDR3 sequence (DNA): TGCAGTGCAAGATTAGGGGAGAGGGATGAAAAACTGTTTTTT. The chain combines TRBV20-1 with TRBJ1-4, with TRBD1 as a possible D gene (5 bases). Per germline, CDR1 DFQATT and CDR2 SNEGSKA (reference sequence). With 6 bases removed from V and 6 bases from J, the gap between germline ends came to 17 bases. This CDR3 has 14 amino acids.

This clonotype appeared a few times. The chain carries TRBV5-1 and TRBJ2-5; 10 bases are a match to TRBD1. The germline V gene encodes CDR1 SGHRS and CDR2 YFSETQ. This CDR3 comprises 15 residues. V shed 5 bases and J 4 bases; nucleotides not matched to a gene: 8. CDR3 DNA sequence: TGCGCCAGCAGAAAAGACGGGACAGGGGTAGAGACCCAGTACTTC. Translation: CASRKDGTGVETQYF.

The table lists this clonotype with a few counts. The chain joins TRBV25-1 to TRBJ2-2; D is perhaps TRBD2 (5 bases). CDR3 length: 17 residues. Per the germline V gene, CDR1 is MGHDK and CDR2 is SYGVNS. V shed 3 bases and J shed 1 base, with 15 bases lying between them. This CDR3 reads CASSETRLSVNTGELFF. Here the CDR3 DNA reads TGTGCCAGCAGTGAGACCAGACTTAGCGTGAACACCGGGGAGCTGTTTTTT.